The entry below describes one TCR beta chain. Its antigen is still unknown. The sample belongs to a study of cytomegalovirus exposure and HLA in healthy donors. Study conclusions and caveats: In a later analysis, HLA-C alleles had the fewest associated TCRs, DRB1 alleles the most. Cytomegalovirus-associated status was assigned to 150 or so TCR beta chains. In an earlier analysis, most TCR beta V segments were productive about 87% or about 30% of the time.

PCR amplification relied on 60 Vbeta primers (plus 13 Jbeta primers). Methods used by the authors: Counted up in a later analysis, unique TCR beta chains came to about 80 million, with around 11 million shared. Produced via immunoSEQ multiplex PCR; TCRdb's table is partial and in-frame only. V and J calls and clone size are those listed in that table; D and trimming were worked out from the DNA. The sample records approximately 210,000 clones, more than 75% being singletons. Germline loops: CDR1 SGHAT, CDR2 FQNNGV. The ends were cut back, 5 bases at V and 7 bases at J, with 17 bases in the middle. This CDR3 is 14 amino acids long.

The chain combines TRBV11-2 with TRBJ1-2; maybe TRBD1 (5 bases). Sequenced sample: PBMCs. This TCR was sampled from a man aged 25-40 years in good health and CMV-seronegative. DNA of the CDR3: TGTGCCAGCAGCCCCCAATCGTCGGGGGGTGGCTACACCTTC. It encodes CASSPQSSGGGYTF.